Listed below are T cell receptor beta chains from one sample, sequenced in a study of T cell changes during pregnancy in multiple sclerosis. Produced via immunoSEQ multiplex PCR; TCRdb's table is partial and in-frame only. This sample has over 25,000 clones, with approximately 90% found just once. Sequenced material: CD8+ T cells from peripheral blood mononuclear cells, taken in the third trimester of pregnancy. The receptor set was obtained from a female donor with multiple sclerosis, enrolled in a pregnancy study. Both conserved end residues are trimmed from each CDR3. The order of the fields is J gene, V gene, CDR3 protein.

J: TRBJ2-3; V: TRBV9; CDR3: ASSVASSFTDTQY
J: TRBJ2-3; V: TRBV6-1; CDR3: ASREVLASNTQY
J: TRBJ2-1; V: TRBV4-1; CDR3: ASSQFLAGEQF
J: TRBJ1-1; V: TRBV13; CDR3: ASSSGEGTEAF
J: TRBJ1-5; V: TRBV13; CDR3: ASSLRGQGHQPQH
J: TRBJ2-3; V: TRBV5-4; CDR3: ASSFGAGPDTQY
J: TRBJ1-6; V: TRBV6-1; CDR3: ASSVQNLSSYNSPLH
J: TRBJ1-2; V: TRBV27; CDR3: ASSLAGGSYGYT
J: TRBJ2-7; V: TRBV27; CDR3: ASTQSGEAGEQY
J: TRBJ1-4; V: TRBV15; CDR3: ATSGTDEKLF
J: TRBJ1-1; V: TRBV7-6; CDR3: ASSLGGTGEKAEAF
J: TRBJ1-5; V: TRBV6-6; CDR3: ASRLGWSNQPQH
J: TRBJ2-3; V: TRBV5-1; CDR3: ASSLEGTGMTDTQY
J: TRBJ1-2; V: TRBV30; CDR3: ACHSYGYT
J: TRBJ1-4; V: TRBV27; CDR3: ASSLFGGHEKLF
J: TRBJ1-5; V: TRBV28; CDR3: ASRFPPGSNQPQH
J: TRBJ2-1; V: TRBV9; CDR3: ASSVGGGGGNEQF
J: TRBJ2-4; V: TRBV15; CDR3: ATGTRPQY
J: TRBJ1-2; V: TRBV9; CDR3: ASSPPGGFDGYT
J: TRBJ1-4; V: TRBV5-6; CDR3: ASSSNRGWKVNEKLF
J: TRBJ2-3; V: TRBV5-4; CDR3: ASSLWRGTDTQY
J: TRBJ1-1; V: TRBV2; CDR3: ASSWIQGIEAF
J: TRBJ2-1; V: TRBV7-9; CDR3: ASSFVAGVGEQF
J: TRBJ2-5; V: TRBV15; CDR3: ATSSQLGGAWETQY
J: TRBJ1-2; V: TRBV10-3; CDR3: AAHNARVDSPNYGYT
J: TRBJ1-1; V: TRBV29-1; CDR3: SVEREMNTEAF
J: TRBJ2-7; V: TRBV19; CDR3: ASSMFRGTRNEQY
J: TRBJ2-1; V: TRBV9; CDR3: ASSTERGLGNEQF
J: TRBJ2-7; V: TRBV7-7; CDR3: ASSPNIGRTYEQY
J: TRBJ2-3; V: TRBV5-4; CDR3: ASTRQGDYLDTQY
J: TRBJ2-3; V: TRBV19; CDR3: ASSIDAMLTSTDTQY
J: TRBJ1-1; V: TRBV19; CDR3: ASSEGLNTEAF
J: TRBJ1-2; V: TRBV5-6; CDR3: ASSFGDTNYGYT
J: TRBJ2-7; V: TRBV4-1; CDR3: ASSQVASGGSYEQY
J: TRBJ2-1; V: TRBV28; CDR3: ASSLTGRGNEQF
J: TRBJ2-2; V: TRBV6-4; CDR3: ASSPDAGPGGELF
J: TRBJ2-7; V: TRBV7-9; CDR3: ASSPQDRGYEQY
J: TRBJ1-3; V: TRBV27; CDR3: ASSSGGTGNTIY
J: TRBJ2-6; V: TRBV7-9; CDR3: ASSLPEAGANVLT
J: TRBJ1-2; V: TRBV11-2; CDR3: ASSLDQGLGYT
J: TRBJ1-5; V: TRBV9; CDR3: ASSVTGDGGNQPQH
J: TRBJ1-2; V: TRBV9; CDR3: ASSGDRVYGYT
J: TRBJ2-1; V: TRBV19; CDR3: ASSIAVNEQF
J: TRBJ2-1; V: TRBV4-1; CDR3: ASSLGRLDVNEQF
J: TRBJ1-4; V: TRBV27; CDR3: ASSPGQLPEKLF
J: TRBJ2-7; V: TRBV15; CDR3: ATSRERNREQY
J: TRBJ2-7; V: TRBV7-8; CDR3: ASSPSGPTNEQY